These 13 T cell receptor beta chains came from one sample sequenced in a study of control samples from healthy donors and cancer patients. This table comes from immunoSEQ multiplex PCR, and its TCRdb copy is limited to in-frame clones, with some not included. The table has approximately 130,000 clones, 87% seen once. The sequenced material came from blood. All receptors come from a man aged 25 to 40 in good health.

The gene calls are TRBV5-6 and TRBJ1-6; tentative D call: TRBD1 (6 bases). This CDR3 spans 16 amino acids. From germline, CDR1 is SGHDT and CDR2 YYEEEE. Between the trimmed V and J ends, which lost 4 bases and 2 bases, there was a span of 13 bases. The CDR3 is CASSLQGRAYNSPLHF. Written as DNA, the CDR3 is TGTGCCAGCAGCCTGCAGGGGCGCGCCTATAATTCACCCCTCCACTTT.

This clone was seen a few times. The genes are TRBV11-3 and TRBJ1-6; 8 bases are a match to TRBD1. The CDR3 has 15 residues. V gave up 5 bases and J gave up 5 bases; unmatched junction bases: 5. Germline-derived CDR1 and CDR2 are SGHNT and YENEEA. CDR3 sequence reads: CASSAGQGHNSPLHF. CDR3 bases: TGTGCCAGCAGCGCCGGACAGGGACATAATTCACCCCTCCACTTT.

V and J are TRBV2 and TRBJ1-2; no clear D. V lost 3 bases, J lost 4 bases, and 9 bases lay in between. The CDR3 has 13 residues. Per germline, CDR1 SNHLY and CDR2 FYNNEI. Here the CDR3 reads CASSDKLSYGYTF. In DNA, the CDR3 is TGTGCCAGCAGTGACAAACTATCCTATGGCTACACCTTC.

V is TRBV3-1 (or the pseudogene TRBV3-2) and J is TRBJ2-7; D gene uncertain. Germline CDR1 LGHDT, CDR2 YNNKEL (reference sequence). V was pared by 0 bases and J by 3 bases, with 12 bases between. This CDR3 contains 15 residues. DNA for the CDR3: TGTGCCAGCAGCCAAGATCCCGTGCACTTCTACGAGCAGTACTTC. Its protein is CASSQDPVHFYEQYF.

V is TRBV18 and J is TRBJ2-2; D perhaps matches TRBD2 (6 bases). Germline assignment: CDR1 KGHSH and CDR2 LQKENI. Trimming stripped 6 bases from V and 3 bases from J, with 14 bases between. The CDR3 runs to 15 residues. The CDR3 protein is CASSPREIHTGELFF. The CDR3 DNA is TGTGCCAGCTCGCCCCGGGAGATACACACCGGGGAGCTGTTTTTT. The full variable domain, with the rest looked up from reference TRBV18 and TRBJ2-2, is NAGVMQNPRHLVRRRGQEARLRCSPMKGHSHVYWYRQLPEEGLKFMVYLQKENIIDESGMPKERFSAEFPKEGPSILRIQQVVRGDSAAYFCASSPREIHTGELFFGEGSRLTVL.

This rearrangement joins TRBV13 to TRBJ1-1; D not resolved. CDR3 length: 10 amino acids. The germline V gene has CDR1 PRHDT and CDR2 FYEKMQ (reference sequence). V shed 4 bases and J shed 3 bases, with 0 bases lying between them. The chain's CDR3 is CASSYTEAFF. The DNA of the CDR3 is TGTGCCAGCAGCTACACTGAAGCTTTCTTT.

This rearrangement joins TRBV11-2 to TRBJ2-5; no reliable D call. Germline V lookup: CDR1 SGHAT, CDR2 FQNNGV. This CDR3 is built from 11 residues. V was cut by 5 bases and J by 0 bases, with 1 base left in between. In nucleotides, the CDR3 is TGTGCCAGCAGCCACCAAGAGACCCAGTACTTC. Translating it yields CASSHQETQYF.

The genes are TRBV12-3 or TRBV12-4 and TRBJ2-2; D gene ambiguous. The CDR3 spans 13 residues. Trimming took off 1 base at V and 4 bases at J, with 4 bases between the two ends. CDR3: CASSLVPTGELFF. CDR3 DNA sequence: TGTGCCAGCAGTTTAGTACCCACCGGGGAGCTGTTTTTT.

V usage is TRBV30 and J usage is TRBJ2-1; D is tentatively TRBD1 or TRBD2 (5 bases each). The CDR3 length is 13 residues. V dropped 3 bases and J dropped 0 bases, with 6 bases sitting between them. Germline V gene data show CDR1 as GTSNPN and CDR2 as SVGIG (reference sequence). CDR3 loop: CAWRGDSYNEQFF. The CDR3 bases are TGTGCCTGGAGGGGGGACTCCTACAATGAGCAGTTCTTC.

The CDR3 DNA follows: TGTGCCAGCAGTGTTCCCGGACTAGCGGGGGGAATCCAGTACTTC. Encoded protein: CASSVPGLAGGIQYF. V usage is TRBV25-1 and J usage is TRBJ2-5; 14 positions agree with TRBD2. With V trimmed by 4 bases and J by 10 bases, 8 bases remained unmatched. CDR1 is MGHDK and CDR2 is SYGVNS in the germline V gene. The CDR3 sequence is 15 residues long.

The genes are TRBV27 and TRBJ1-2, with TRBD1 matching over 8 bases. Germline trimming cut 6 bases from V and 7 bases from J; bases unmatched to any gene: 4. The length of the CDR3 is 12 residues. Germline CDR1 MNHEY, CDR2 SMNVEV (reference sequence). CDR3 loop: CASRQGAGGYTF. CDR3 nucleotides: TGTGCCAGCAGGCAGGGGGCGGGTGGCTACACCTTC.

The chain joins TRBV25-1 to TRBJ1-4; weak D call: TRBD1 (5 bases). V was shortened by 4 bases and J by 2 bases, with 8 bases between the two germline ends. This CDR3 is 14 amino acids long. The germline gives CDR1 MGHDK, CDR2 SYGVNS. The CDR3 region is CASSGGVTNEKLFF. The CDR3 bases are TGTGCCAGCAGTGGAGGGGTCACTAATGAAAAACTGTTTTTT. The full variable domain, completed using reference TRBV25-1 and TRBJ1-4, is EADIYQTPRYLVIGTGKKITLECSQTMGHDKMYWYQQDPGMELHLIHYSYGVNSTEKGDLSSESTVSRIRTEHFPLTLESARPSHTSQYLCASSGGVTNEKLFFGSGTQLSVL.

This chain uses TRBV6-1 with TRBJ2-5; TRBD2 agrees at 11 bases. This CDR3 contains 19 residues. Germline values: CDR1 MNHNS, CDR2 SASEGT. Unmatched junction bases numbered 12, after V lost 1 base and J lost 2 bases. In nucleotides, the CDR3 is TGTGCCAGCAGTGAAGAGCCAGGAGGGCTAGCGGGGGGTCAAGAGACCCAGTACTTC. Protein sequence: CASSEEPGGLAGGQETQYF.